These 12 T cell receptor beta chains came from one sample sequenced in a study of T cell changes during pregnancy in multiple sclerosis. TCRdb keeps only in-frame clones here, not all; method: immunoSEQ multiplex PCR. The sample shows around 77,000 clones, just over 90% of them seen only once. Specimen: peripheral blood, collected in the third trimester of pregnancy. The receptors shown here come from a female donor with multiple sclerosis, enrolled in a pregnancy study.

The J gene is TRBJ2-7, the V gene TRBV6-1; D remains ambiguous. V lost 1 base to trimming and J lost 4 bases, with 14 bases between them. The length of the CDR3 is 15 residues. CDR1 MNHNS and CDR2 SASEGT come from the germline V gene. The CDR3 DNA reads TGTGCCAGCAGTGAAGGTAGTTACGGTTGGTACGAGCAGTACTTC. Translated: CASSEGSYGWYEQYF.

V and J are TRBV13 and TRBJ2-5, with 7 positions matching TRBD2. V gave up 2 bases and J gave up 3 bases; unmatched junction bases: 15. Germline CDR1 PRHDT, CDR2 FYEKMQ (reference sequence). The CDR3 length is 18 residues. The DNA for the CDR3 is TGTGCCAGCAGCTTAACGGGGTGGCTAGCGGATGTCGAAGAGACCCAGTACTTC. The encoded protein is CASSLTGWLADVEETQYF. The full variable domain, with the rest looked up from reference TRBV13 and TRBJ2-5, is AAGVIQSPRHLIKEKRETATLKCYPIPRHDTVYWYQQGPGQDPQFLISFYEKMQSDKGSIPDRFSAQQFSDYHSELNMSSLELGDSALYFCASSLTGWLADVEETQYFGPGTRLLVL.

V and J are TRBV10-3 and TRBJ1-5; D is uncertain. With 5 bases removed from V and 0 bases from J, the gap between germline ends came to 5 bases. Germline V gene data show CDR1 as ENHRY and CDR2 as SYGVKD. The CDR3 covers 13 residues. CDR3 in amino acids: CAISIGSNQPQHF. As DNA, the CDR3 is TGTGCCATCAGTATCGGTAGCAATCAGCCCCAGCATTTT.

J is TRBJ2-7 and V is TRBV9; 11 nucleotides match TRBD2. The junction had 4 bases not matched to a gene; V was cut back by 2 bases and J by 3 bases. The CDR3 covers 15 residues. CDR1 is SGDLS and CDR2 is YYNGEE in the germline V gene. As DNA, the CDR3 is TGTGCCAGCAGCGTGGGGACTAGCGGAAACTACGAGCAGTACTTC. Translating gives CASSVGTSGNYEQYF.

CDR3 sequence (DNA): TGCGCCAGCAGGGGGACAGGGTCCTACGAGCAGTACTTC. Translated: CASRGTGSYEQYF. The genes are TRBV10-2 and TRBJ2-7, with 9 bases identical to TRBD1. V trimming: 6 bases; J trimming: 1 base; junction bases outside the gene matches: 1. This CDR3 comprises 13 residues. Germline V CDR1 and CDR2: WSHSY, SAAADI.

The chain couples TRBV30 to TRBJ2-1; maybe TRBD2 (6 bases). Germline lookup yields CDR1 GTSNPN and CDR2 SVGIG (reference sequence). The CDR3 is 15 amino acids. Trimming took 3 bases from V and 3 from J, leaving 15 bases between them. This CDR3 reads CAWSPSSAGYNEQFF. For the CDR3, the DNA is TGTGCCTGGAGCCCGTCTAGCGCGGGCTACAATGAGCAGTTCTTC.

This sequence joins TRBV19 and TRBJ1-5; D is ambiguous. The germline V gene encodes CDR1 LNHDA and CDR2 SQIVND (reference sequence). V lost 6 bases, J lost 3 bases, and 21 bases lay in between. CDR3 length: 17 amino acids. CDR3 DNA sequence: TGTGCCAGTAGCAACAGTTGGGCCGGGGAGAACAATCAGCCCCAGCATTTT. Its protein is CASSNSWAGENNQPQHF.

The J gene is TRBJ1-4, the V gene TRBV19; 8 nucleotides match TRBD1. Germline V gene data show CDR1 as LNHDA and CDR2 as SQIVND (reference sequence). V was pared by 3 bases and J by 0 bases, with 3 bases of the junction left unmatched. This CDR3 spans 16 amino acids. CDR3 amino acids: CASSIVTGATNEKLFF. Here the CDR3 DNA reads TGTGCCAGTAGTATTGTGACAGGGGCAACTAATGAAAAACTGTTTTTT.

V usage is TRBV30 and J usage is TRBJ2-5, with D maybe TRBD1 (7 bases). V was shortened by 0 bases and J by 6 bases, with 17 bases between the two germline ends. CDR1 GTSNPN and CDR2 SVGIG come from the germline V gene (reference sequence). The CDR3 is 15 amino acids. The CDR3 loop reads CAWSVLEGAMKTQYF. The CDR3, as DNA: TGTGCCTGGAGTGTACTGGAGGGGGCGATGAAGACCCAGTACTTC.

The DNA of the CDR3 is TGTGCCAGCACTCAGGGGAAGGGTCAGCCCCAGCATTTT. Its translation is CASTQGKGQPQHF. V and J are TRBV2 and TRBJ1-5; D is perhaps TRBD1 (6 bases). CDR3 length: 13 amino acids. In germline, CDR1 is SNHLY, CDR2 FYNNEI. Trimming took 7 bases from V and 6 from J, leaving 13 bases between them.

This clone was seen only once. V usage is TRBV5-4 and J usage is TRBJ1-1, with D perhaps matching TRBD1 (6 bases). The V end was cut by 4 bases, the J end by 0 bases, with 16 bases between. The length of the CDR3 is 16 residues. CDR1 and CDR2 (germline): SGHNT, YYREEE (reference sequence). The CDR3 nucleotides read TGTGCCAGCAGCCTGAGGGGGGGGGACATGAACACTGAAGCTTTCTTT. Its translation: CASSLRGGDMNTEAFF.

This clone was seen just once. The chain is built from TRBV2 and TRBJ2-1; D is perhaps TRBD1 (6 bases). V dropped 7 bases and J dropped 8 bases, with 12 bases sitting between them. Germline V gene data show CDR1 as SNHLY and CDR2 as FYNNEI. There are 12 residues in the CDR3. The CDR3, as DNA: TGTGCCAGCACTCCACAGGGCTATGAGCAGTTCTTC. Its protein is CASTPQGYEQFF.